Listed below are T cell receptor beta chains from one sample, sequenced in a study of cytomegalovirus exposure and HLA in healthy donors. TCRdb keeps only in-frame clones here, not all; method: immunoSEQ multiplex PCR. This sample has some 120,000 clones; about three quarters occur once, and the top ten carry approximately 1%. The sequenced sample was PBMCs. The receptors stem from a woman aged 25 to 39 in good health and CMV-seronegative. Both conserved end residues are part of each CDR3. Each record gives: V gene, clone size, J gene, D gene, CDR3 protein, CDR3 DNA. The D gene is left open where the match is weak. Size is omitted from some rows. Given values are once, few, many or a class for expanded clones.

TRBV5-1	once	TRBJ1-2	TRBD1	CASSLGQGVGYTF	TGCGCCAGCAGCTTGGGACAGGGGGTCGGCTACACCTTC
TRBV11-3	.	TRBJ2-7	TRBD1	CASSYLGGYLLYEQYF	TGTGCCAGCAGCTACCTAGGGGGCTACCTACTCTACGAGCAGTACTTC
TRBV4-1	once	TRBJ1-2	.	CASSQMREHGYTF	TGCGCCAGCAGCCAAATGAGGGAACATGGCTACACCTTC
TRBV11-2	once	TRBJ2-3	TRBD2	CASSQLAGGTDTQYF	TGTGCCAGCAGCCAACTAGCGGGGGGCACAGATACGCAGTATTTT
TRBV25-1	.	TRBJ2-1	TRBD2	CASSELIPGTSGSGEQFF	TGTGCCAGCAGTGAATTGATACCCGGGACTAGCGGGAGTGGTGAGCAGTTCTTC
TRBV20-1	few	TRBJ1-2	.	CSALRDGYTF	TGCAGTGCTTTACGGGATGGCTACACCTTC
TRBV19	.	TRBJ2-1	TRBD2	CASSSSGRNEQFF	TGTGCCAGTAGTTCTAGCGGGAGGAATGAGCAGTTCTTC
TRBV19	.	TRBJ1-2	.	CASTPLRRGAMGGYTF	TGTGCCAGTACCCCCCTGCGGAGGGGTGCGATGGGTGGCTACACCTTC
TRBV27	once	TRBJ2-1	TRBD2	CASSRGAGGSNEQFF	TGTGCCAGCAGTCGTGGGGCGGGAGGATCCAATGAGCAGTTCTTC
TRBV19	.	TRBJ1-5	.	CASRRTDSNQPQHF	TGTGCCAGTAGGAGAACAGATAGCAATCAGCCCCAGCATTTT
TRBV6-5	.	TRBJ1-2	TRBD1	CASREQGVGYTF	TGTGCCAGCAGGGAACAGGGGGTCGGCTACACCTTC
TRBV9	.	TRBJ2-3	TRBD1	CASSGRDRVTDTQYF	TGTGCCAGCAGCGGCCGGGACAGGGTCACAGATACGCAGTATTTT
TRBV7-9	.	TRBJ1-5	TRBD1	CASSTGTGSFSQPQHF	TGTGCCAGCAGCACCGGGACAGGGAGCTTCAGTCAGCCCCAGCATTTT
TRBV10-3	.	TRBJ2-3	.	CAISESRLAGDSDTQYF	TGTGCCATCAGTGAGTCTCGCTTGGCGGGTGACTCAGATACGCAGTATTTT
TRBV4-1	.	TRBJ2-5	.	CASSPGGLETQYF	TGCGCCAGCAGCCCCGGGGGTTTGGAGACCCAGTACTTC
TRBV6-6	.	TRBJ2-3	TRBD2	CASSPRRGGSTDTQYF	TGTGCCAGCAGTCCTCGGCGGGGGGGATCCACAGATACGCAGTATTTT
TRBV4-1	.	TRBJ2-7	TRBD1	CASSPTGTGNYEQYF	TGCGCCAGCAGTCCGACCGGGACAGGGAACTACGAGCAGTACTTC
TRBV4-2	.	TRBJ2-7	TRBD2	CASSQGRGIGYEQYF	TGTGCCAGCAGCCAAGGGCGGGGGATCGGTTACGAGCAGTACTTC
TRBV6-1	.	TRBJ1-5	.	CASSETGHSNQPQHF	TGTGCCAGCAGTGAAACAGGCCATAGCAATCAGCCCCAGCATTTT
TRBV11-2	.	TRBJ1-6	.	CASSLDPGIDSPLHF	TGTGCCAGCAGCTTAGATCCGGGGATAGATTCACCCCTCCACTTT
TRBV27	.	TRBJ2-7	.	CASGHPREPSYEQYF	TGTGCCAGCGGGCACCCACGGGAGCCCTCCTACGAGCAGTACTTC
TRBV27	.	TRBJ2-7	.	CASSFYPVGSFYEQYF	TGTGCCAGCAGTTTTTATCCCGTGGGTAGCTTCTACGAGCAGTACTTC
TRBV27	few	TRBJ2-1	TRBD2	CASNTVSGSSYNEQFF	TGTGCCAGCAATACCGTTAGCGGGAGCTCCTACAATGAGCAGTTCTTC
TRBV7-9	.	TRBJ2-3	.	CASSLSGSSTDTQYF	TGTGCCAGCAGCTTAAGCGGCTCTAGCACAGATACGCAGTATTTT
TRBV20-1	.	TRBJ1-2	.	CSVRDYGYTF	TGCAGCGTACGGGACTATGGCTACACCTTC
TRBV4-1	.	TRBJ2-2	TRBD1	CASSRLQGAGGELFF	TGCGCCAGCAGCCGTCTACAGGGGGCCGGCGGGGAGCTGTTTTTT
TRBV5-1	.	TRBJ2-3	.	CASSSAGAADTQYF	TGCGCCAGCAGCTCCGCAGGGGCGGCAGATACGCAGTATTTT
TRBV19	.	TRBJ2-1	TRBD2	CASSPSGGNNEQFF	TGTGCCAGTAGTCCTAGCGGGGGGAACAATGAGCAGTTCTTC
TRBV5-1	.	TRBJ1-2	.	CASSSSVGYGYTF	TGCGCCAGCAGCTCCAGCGTGGGCTATGGCTACACCTTC
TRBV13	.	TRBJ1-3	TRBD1	CASSPGQGYGNTIYF	TGTGCCAGCAGCCCGGGACAGGGGTATGGAAACACCATATATTTT
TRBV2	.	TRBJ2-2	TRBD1	CASIGGQGQGGELFF	TGTGCCAGCATCGGGGGACAGGGGCAGGGCGGGGAGCTGTTTTTT
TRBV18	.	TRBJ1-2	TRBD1	CASSPRAGQGNDYTF	TGTGCCAGCTCACCACGGGCGGGACAGGGGAACGACTACACCTTC
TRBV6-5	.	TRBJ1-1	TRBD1	CASRGTGVGTEAFF	TGTGCCAGCAGAGGGACAGGGGTGGGAACTGAAGCTTTCTTT
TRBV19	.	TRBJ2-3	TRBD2	CASSIELAGADTQYF	TGTGCCAGTAGTATTGAGCTAGCGGGGGCGGATACGCAGTATTTT
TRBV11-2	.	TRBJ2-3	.	CASSLFSDLSTDTQYF	TGTGCCAGCAGCCTTTTCAGCGATCTTAGCACAGATACGCAGTATTTT
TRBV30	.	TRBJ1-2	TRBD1	CAWGGQNYGYAF	TGTGCCTGGGGGGGACAGAACTATGGCTACGCCTTC
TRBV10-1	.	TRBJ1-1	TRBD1	CASSRDSSNTEAFF	TGCGCCAGCAGTAGGGACAGCTCGAACACTGAAGCTTTCTTT
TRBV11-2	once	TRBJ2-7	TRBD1	CASARQGYEQYF	TGTGCCAGCGCCCGACAGGGCTACGAGCAGTACTTC
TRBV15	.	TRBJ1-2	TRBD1	CATSTGQFVYGYTF	TGTGCCACCAGCACGGGACAGTTCGTCTATGGCTACACCTTC
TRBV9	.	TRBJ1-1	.	CASSVTGQINTEAFF	TGTGCCAGCAGCGTAACCGGACAGATAAACACTGAAGCTTTCTTT
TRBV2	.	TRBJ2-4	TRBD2	CASQRVGLAGRAYF	TGTGCCAGCCAACGGGTGGGACTAGCGGGAAGGGCGTACTTC
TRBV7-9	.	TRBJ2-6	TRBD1	CASSLGTGLSGANVLTF	TGTGCCAGCAGCTTGGGGACAGGCCTCTCTGGGGCCAACGTCCTGACTTTC
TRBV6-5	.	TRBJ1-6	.	CASRLDSSNSPLHF	TGTGCCAGCAGGCTGGACAGTTCGAATTCACCCCTCCACTTT
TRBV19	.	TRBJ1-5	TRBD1	CASSRQGEYSNQPQHF	TGTGCCAGTAGTCGACAGGGCGAATATAGCAATCAGCCCCAGCATTTT
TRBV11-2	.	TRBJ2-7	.	CASSSVYEQYF	TGTGCCAGCAGCTCGGTCTACGAGCAGTACTTC
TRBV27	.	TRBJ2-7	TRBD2	CASSSSGGTLVYEQYF	TGTGCCAGCAGTTCTAGCGGGGGCACTCTCGTCTACGAGCAGTACTTC
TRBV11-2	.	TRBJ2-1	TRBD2	CASSPGAGGIYNEQFF	TGTGCCAGCAGCCCGGGAGCGGGAGGGATCTACAATGAGCAGTTCTTC
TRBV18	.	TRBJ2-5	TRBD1	CASSPTRTGSETQYF	TGTGCCAGCTCACCAACAAGGACAGGGTCAGAGACCCAGTACTTC
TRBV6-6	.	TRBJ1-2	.	CASSEPDRSNYGYTF	TGTGCCAGCAGCGAACCGGACAGATCTAACTATGGCTACACCTTC
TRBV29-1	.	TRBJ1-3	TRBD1	CSVGPGQGINTIYF	TGCAGCGTTGGACCGGGACAGGGGATAAACACCATATATTTT
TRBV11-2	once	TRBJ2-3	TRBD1	CASSFIRDRALDTQYF	TGTGCCAGCAGCTTCATCCGGGACAGGGCTTTGGATACGCAGTATTTT
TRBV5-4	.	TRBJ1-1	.	CASSFRGGTEAFF	TGTGCCAGCAGCTTCAGGGGTGGCACTGAAGCTTTCTTT
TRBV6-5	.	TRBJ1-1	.	CASRGVYFEAFF	TGTGCCAGCAGGGGAGTCTACTTTGAAGCTTTCTTT
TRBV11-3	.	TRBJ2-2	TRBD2	CASSLGTSGLNTGELFF	TGTGCCAGCAGCCTCGGGACTAGCGGGCTGAACACCGGGGAGCTGTTTTTT
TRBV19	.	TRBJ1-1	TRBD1	CASSIGQADTEAFF	TGTGCCAGTAGTATCGGACAGGCAGACACTGAAGCTTTCTTT
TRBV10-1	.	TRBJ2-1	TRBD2	CARGTSAKDNEQFF	TGCGCCAGGGGGACTAGCGCGAAAGACAATGAGCAGTTCTTC
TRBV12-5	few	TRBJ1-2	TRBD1	CASGLNSDRGMWGYTF	TGTGCTAGTGGTTTGAATTCGGACAGGGGGATGTGGGGCTACACCTTC
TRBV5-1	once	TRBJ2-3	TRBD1	CASSRGTGASTDTQYF	TGCGCCAGCAGCCGAGGGACAGGGGCGTCCACAGATACGCAGTATTTT
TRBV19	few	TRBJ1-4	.	CASSSGWTNEKLFF	TGTGCCAGTAGTTCAGGATGGACTAATGAAAAACTGTTTTTT
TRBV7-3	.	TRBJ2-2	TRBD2	CASSPSRLAGDTGELFF	TGTGCCAGCAGCCCTTCCCGACTAGCGGGAGACACCGGGGAGCTGTTTTTT